The 8 T cell receptor beta chains presented below share a single source sample, sequenced in a study of blood T cell repertoires in COVID-19. Only in-frame clones appear in the TCRdb table, and some are missing; sequencing was by immunoSEQ multiplex PCR. The sample has 75,000 or so clones; roughly four fifths are singletons. Sequencing was done on a sample of peripheral blood. These receptors all stem from a woman aged 70 to 79 with acute or convalescent COVID-19.

The rearrangement links TRBV20-1 to TRBJ2-3; D is ambiguous. V lost 3 bases, J lost 4 bases, and 5 bases lay in between. The CDR3 loop spans 11 amino acids. The germline V gene encodes CDR1 DFQATT and CDR2 SNEGSKA (reference sequence). CDR3 amino acids: CSARAPDTQYF. In DNA form, the CDR3 reads TGCAGTGCTAGGGCTCCAGATACGCAGTATTTT.

This chain links TRBV14 with TRBJ2-1; TRBD2 matches 7 bases. Germline CDR1 SGHDN, CDR2 FVKESK. Trimming took 2 bases from V and 10 from J; bases not matched to a gene: 5. The CDR3 loop spans 13 amino acids. CDR3 in amino acids: CASSQLAVLEQFF. DNA for the CDR3: TGTGCCAGCAGCCAACTAGCGGTATTAGAGCAGTTCTTC.

V and J are TRBV15 and TRBJ2-1; 8 nucleotides agree with TRBD2. Germline V CDR1 and CDR2: LNHNV, YYDKDF (reference sequence). CDR3 length: 14 residues. Losses at the gene ends were 6 bases for V and 0 bases for J; bases not matched to a gene: 1. CDR3 loop: CATRLAGSYNEQFF. The DNA of the CDR3 is TGTGCCACCAGGCTAGCGGGCTCCTACAATGAGCAGTTCTTC.

V usage is TRBV27 and J usage is TRBJ2-2; TRBD2 matches at 9 bases. The CDR3 consists of 15 residues. After removal of 5 bases from V and 0 bases from J, the junction contained 1 base not matched to a gene. Germline V CDR1 and CDR2: MNHEY, SMNVEV (reference sequence). Written as DNA, the CDR3 is TGTGCCAGCAGTCCTAGCGGGACGAACACCGGGGAGCTGTTTTTT. This codes for CASSPSGTNTGELFF.

This clone was counted once. This rearrangement joins TRBV3-1 (or the pseudogene TRBV3-2) to TRBJ2-1; D ambiguous. Trimming pared 4 bases from V and 3 bases from J, leaving 7 bases between. Germline V lookup: CDR1 LGHDT, CDR2 YNNKEL (reference sequence). The CDR3 consists of 13 residues. The CDR3 protein is CASSPTNYNEQFF. DNA for the CDR3: TGTGCCAGCAGCCCTACCAACTACAATGAGCAGTTCTTC.

The V gene is TRBV5-1, the J gene TRBJ2-1, with TRBD2 matching over 8 bases. V trimming: 4 bases; J trimming: 8 bases; junction bases outside the gene matches: 11. The CDR3 has 15 amino acids. CDR1 is SGHRS, CDR2 YFSETQ, per germline. Here the CDR3 reads CASSPTSGSSYEQFF. The CDR3 nucleotides are TGCGCCAGCAGCCCCACAAGCGGGAGCTCGTATGAGCAGTTCTTC.

The chain has TRBV9 and TRBJ1-2, with D perhaps TRBD1 (6 bases). CDR1 is SGDLS, CDR2 YYNGEE, per germline. V lost 4 bases, J lost 0 bases, and 13 bases lay in between. The CDR3 is made up of 15 amino acids. As DNA, the CDR3 is TGTGCCAGCAGCCCAAGAGGGGGTGCTAACTATGGCTACACCTTC. Translated: CASSPRGGANYGYTF.

This clone was detected ten times or more. This chain links TRBV9 with TRBJ1-1; maybe TRBD1 (6 bases). Trimming cost V 3 bases and J 6 bases, with 12 bases left between them. The germline gives CDR1 SGDLS, CDR2 YYNGEE. The CDR3 is 13 amino acids. For the CDR3, the DNA is TGTGCCAGCAGCGCAACAGGGCGGGCTGAAGCTTTCTTT. This translates into CASSATGRAEAFF.